This T cell receptor beta chain was captured by sequencing in a study of T cells in Graves' hyperthyroidism and ophthalmopathy. The wider study: At initial diagnosis, before any treatment had begun, peripheral blood was obtained. Study results and caveats: A median 6.5 months before onset, the model predicted ophthalmopathy.

The CDR3 runs to 16 residues. V lost 5 bases to trimming and J lost 4 bases, with 17 bases between them. Germline-derived CDR1 and CDR2 are SEHNR and FQNEAQ (reference sequence). In this sample, this clonotype turned up a few times. Its antigen is not identified. Clinical symptoms, serum thyroxine, TRAb, thyroid ultrasound and orbital computed tomography established diagnosis. Template material for amplifying TCR beta CDR3 regions consisted of RNA transcripts. The TCR CDR3 first-round RT-PCR relied on the HTBI primer set. MiXCR, applied by TCRdb to the multiplex PCR reads, yields one record per CDR3 protein. This table holds approximately 530,000 distinct CDR3 sequences, over 15% found once.

V is TRBV7-9 and J is TRBJ2-2; the D gene is possibly TRBD1 (5 bases). Material: blood. This clonotype was sampled from a woman aged 18 to 35 with Graves' hyperthyroidism. The CDR3 reads CASSPTLAGPTGELFF. CDR3 coding DNA: TGTGCCAGCAGCCCGACCCTGGCAGGGCCCACCGGGGAGCTGTTTTTT.